The present entry profiles one T cell receptor (beta chain) with its context. Germline CDR1 reads SGHRS; CDR2 reads YFSETQ. The CDR3 has 15 amino acids. Deletions cut 5 bases from V and 4 bases from J, with 18 bases between. The data stem from a study of CD8+ T cells in alopecia areata. Extraction and reverse transcription of RNA yielded cDNA as the sequencing template. Sequencing used immunoSEQ multiplex PCR; TCRdb keeps in-frame clones, though not all of them. The sample includes over 85,000 clones, roughly 41% of them seen just once. Cell sorting was applied to PBMCs, and CD4+ and CD8+ T cells were collected.

Material: CD4+ T cells sorted from blood. The V gene is TRBV5-1, the J gene TRBJ2-5, with D maybe TRBD1 (5 bases). The TCR sequence derives from a human donor with alopecia areata. CDR3 in DNA: TGCGCCAGCAGACGAGCAGGTCAGGGCGGAGAGACCCAGTACTTC. It encodes CASRRAGQGGETQYF.